This T cell receptor (beta chain) emerged from a study of blood T cell repertoires in COVID-19. As for the study in general: Sources were T cells, B-cell-depleted T cells, or PBMCs; the material itself was cDNA or gDNA.

This clone showed up just once. Trimming took 4 bases from V and 2 from J; bases not matched to a gene: 1. Germline loops: CDR1 LGHDT, CDR2 YNNKEL (reference sequence). The CDR3 totals 13 residues. Here immunoSEQ multiplex PCR was the method, and the copy in TCRdb shows in-frame clones only, minus some. Counted here are under 50,000 clones, more than 65% occurring once; the ten biggest clones make up roughly 4.3%. The sequence derives from a woman between 65 and 79 years old with acute or convalescent COVID-19. The V gene is TRBV3-1 (or the pseudogene TRBV3-2), the J gene TRBJ1-2; 7 bases align to TRBD1. Sequences were obtained from peripheral blood. In DNA form, the CDR3 reads TGTGCCAGCAGCCCGGGACAGAACTATGGCTACACCTTC. Protein product: CASSPGQNYGYTF.